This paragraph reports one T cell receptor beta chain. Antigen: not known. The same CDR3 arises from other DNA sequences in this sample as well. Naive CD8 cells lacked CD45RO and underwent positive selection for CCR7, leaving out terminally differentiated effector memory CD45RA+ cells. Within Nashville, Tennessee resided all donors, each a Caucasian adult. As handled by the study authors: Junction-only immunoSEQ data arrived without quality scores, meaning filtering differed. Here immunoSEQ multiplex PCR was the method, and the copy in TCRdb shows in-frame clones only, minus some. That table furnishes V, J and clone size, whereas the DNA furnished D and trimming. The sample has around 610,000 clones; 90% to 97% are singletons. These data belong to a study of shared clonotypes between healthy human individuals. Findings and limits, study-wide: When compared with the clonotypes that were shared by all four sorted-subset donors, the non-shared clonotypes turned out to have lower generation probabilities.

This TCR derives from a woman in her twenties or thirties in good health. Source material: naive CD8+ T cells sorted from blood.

This CDR3 is CASSQAAGGTYEQYF. The CDR3 region has the DNA TGCGCCAGCAGCCAAGCAGCCGGGGGTACCTACGAGCAGTACTTC. This chain links TRBV4-1 with TRBJ2-7, with D possibly being TRBD2 (6 bases). CDR3 length equals 15 residues. The germline V gene has CDR1 MGHRA and CDR2 YSYEKL. With 1 base removed from V and 2 bases from J, the gap between germline ends came to 12 bases.